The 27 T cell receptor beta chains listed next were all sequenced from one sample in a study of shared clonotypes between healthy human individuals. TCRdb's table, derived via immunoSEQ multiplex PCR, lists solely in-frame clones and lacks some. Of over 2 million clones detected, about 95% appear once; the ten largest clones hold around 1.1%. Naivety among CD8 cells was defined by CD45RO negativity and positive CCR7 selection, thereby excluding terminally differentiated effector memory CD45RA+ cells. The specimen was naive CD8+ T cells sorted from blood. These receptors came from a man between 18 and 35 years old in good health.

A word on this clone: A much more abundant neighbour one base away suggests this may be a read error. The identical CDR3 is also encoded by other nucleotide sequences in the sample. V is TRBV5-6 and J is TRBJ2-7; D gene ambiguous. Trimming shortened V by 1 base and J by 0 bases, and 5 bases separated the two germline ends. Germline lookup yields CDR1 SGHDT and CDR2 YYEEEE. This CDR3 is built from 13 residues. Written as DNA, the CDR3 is TGTGCCAGCAGCTTGAGCAGCTCCTACGAGCAGTACTTC. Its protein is CASSLSSSYEQYF.

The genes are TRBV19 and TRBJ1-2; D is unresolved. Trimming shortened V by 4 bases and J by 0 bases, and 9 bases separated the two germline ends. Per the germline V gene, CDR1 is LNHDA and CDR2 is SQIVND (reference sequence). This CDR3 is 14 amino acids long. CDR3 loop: CASSTFTPNYGYTF. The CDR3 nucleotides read TGTGCCAGTAGTACTTTCACTCCTAACTATGGCTACACCTTC.

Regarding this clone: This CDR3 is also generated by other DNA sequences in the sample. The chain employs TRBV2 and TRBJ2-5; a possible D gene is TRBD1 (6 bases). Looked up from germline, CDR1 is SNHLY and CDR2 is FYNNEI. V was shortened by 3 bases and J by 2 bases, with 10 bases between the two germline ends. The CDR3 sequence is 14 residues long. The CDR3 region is CASSEAGAQETQYF. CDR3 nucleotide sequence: TGTGCCAGCAGTGAGGCAGGGGCACAAGAGACCCAGTACTTC.

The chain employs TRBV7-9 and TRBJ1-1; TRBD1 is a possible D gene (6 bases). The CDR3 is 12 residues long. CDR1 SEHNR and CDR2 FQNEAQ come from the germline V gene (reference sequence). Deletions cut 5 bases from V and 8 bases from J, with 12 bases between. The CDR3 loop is CASSRGQSEAFF. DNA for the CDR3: TGTGCCAGCAGCAGAGGACAGTCCGAAGCTTTCTTT.

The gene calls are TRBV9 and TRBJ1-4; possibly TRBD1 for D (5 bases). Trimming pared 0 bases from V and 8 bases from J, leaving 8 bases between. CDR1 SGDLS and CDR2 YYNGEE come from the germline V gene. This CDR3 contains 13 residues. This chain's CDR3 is CASSVAGDEKLFF. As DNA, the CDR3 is TGTGCCAGCAGCGTAGCGGGGGACGAAAAACTGTTTTTT.

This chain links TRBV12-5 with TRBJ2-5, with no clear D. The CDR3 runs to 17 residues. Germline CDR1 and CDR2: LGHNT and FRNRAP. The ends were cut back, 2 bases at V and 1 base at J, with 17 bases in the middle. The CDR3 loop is CASGLPDEVPFQETQYF. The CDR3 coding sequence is TGTGCTAGTGGTTTGCCGGATGAGGTACCATTCCAAGAGACCCAGTACTTC.

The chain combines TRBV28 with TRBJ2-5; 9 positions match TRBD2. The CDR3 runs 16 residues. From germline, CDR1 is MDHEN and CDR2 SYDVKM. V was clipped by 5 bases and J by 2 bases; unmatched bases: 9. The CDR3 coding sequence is TGTGCCAGCAGTCCCTGGGGTAGCGGGGGACAAGAGACCCAGTACTTC. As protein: CASSPWGSGGQETQYF.

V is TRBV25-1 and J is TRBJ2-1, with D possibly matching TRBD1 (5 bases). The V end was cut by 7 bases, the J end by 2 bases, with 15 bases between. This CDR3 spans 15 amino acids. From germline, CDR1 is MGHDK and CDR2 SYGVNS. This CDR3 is CASTTPWGAYNEQFF. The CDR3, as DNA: TGTGCCAGCACCACGCCCTGGGGCGCCTACAATGAGCAGTTCTTC.

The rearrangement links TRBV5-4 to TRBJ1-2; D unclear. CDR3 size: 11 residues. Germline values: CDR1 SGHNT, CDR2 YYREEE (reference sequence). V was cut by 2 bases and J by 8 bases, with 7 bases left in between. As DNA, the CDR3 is TGTGCCAGCAGCTTCGCCGGCGGCTACACCTTC. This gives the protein CASSFAGGYTF.

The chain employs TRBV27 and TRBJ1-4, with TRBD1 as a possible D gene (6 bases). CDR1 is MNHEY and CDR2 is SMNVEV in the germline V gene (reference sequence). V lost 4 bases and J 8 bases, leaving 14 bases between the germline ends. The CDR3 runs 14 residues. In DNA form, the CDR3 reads TGTGCCAGCAGTTCGGGGGGCCTAGGGGAAAAACTGTTTTTT. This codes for CASSSGGLGEKLFF.

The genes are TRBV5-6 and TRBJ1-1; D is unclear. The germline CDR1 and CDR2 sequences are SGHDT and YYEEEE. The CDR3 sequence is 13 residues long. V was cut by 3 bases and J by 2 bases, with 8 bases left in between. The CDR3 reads CASSWALNTEAFF. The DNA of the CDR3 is TGTGCCAGCAGCTGGGCGTTAAACACTGAAGCTTTCTTT.

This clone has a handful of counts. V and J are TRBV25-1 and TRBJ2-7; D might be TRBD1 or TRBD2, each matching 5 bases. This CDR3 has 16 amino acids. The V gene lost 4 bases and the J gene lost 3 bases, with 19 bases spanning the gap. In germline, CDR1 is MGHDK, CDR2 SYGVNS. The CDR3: CASSAWDLGRGYEQYF. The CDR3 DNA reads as TGTGCCAGCAGTGCCTGGGACCTTGGAAGGGGCTACGAGCAGTACTTC.

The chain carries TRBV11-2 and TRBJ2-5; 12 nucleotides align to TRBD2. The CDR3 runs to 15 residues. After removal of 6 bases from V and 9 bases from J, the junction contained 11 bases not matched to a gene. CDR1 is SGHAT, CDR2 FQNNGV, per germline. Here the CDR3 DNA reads TGTGCCAGCAGTTCCCTACTAGCGGGGGGAGCCGCCCAGTACTTC. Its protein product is CASSSLLAGGAAQYF.

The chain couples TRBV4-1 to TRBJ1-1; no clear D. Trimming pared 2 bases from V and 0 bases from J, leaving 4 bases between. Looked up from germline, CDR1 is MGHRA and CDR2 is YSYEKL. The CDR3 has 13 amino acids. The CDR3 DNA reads TGCGCCAGCAGCCAATCTTTGAACACTGAAGCTTTCTTT. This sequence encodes CASSQSLNTEAFF.

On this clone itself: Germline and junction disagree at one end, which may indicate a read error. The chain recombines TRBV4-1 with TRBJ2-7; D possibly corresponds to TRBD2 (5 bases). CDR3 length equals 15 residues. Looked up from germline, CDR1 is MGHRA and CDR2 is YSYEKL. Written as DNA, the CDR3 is TGCGCCAGCAGCCAAGCCGGGATCCCCTCCAACGAGCAGTACTTC. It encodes CASSQAGIPSNEQYF.

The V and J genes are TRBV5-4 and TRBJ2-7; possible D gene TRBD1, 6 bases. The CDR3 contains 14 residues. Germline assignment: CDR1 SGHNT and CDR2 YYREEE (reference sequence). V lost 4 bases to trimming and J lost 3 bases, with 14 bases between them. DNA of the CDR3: TGTGCCAGCAGCCAAGGACAGCTACTCTACGAGCAGTACTTC. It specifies CASSQGQLLYEQYF.

The CDR3 region is CASSSPTVGGTGELFF. The CDR3 DNA reads as TGTGCCAGCAGTTCCCCGACAGTAGGAGGTACCGGGGAGCTGTTTTTT. The rearrangement links TRBV28 to TRBJ2-2; D is tentatively TRBD1 or TRBD2 (5 bases each). CDR1 MDHEN and CDR2 SYDVKM come from the germline V gene. The CDR3 covers 16 residues. V was pared by 4 bases and J by 5 bases, with 17 bases between. Full variable domain (remainder filled in from reference TRBV28 and TRBJ2-2): DVKVTQSSRYLVKRTGEKVFLECVQDMDHENMFWYRQDPGLGLRLIYFSYDVKMKEKGDIPEGYSVSREKKERFSLILESASTNQTSMYLCASSSPTVGGTGELFFGEGSRLTVL.

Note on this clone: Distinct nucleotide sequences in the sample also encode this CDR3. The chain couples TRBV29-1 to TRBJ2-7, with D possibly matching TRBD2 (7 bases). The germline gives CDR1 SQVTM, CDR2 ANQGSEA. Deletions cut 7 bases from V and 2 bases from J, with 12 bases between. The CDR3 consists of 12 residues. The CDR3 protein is CSAEGGPYEQYF. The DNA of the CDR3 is TGCAGCGCCGAGGGGGGGCCCTACGAGCAGTACTTC.

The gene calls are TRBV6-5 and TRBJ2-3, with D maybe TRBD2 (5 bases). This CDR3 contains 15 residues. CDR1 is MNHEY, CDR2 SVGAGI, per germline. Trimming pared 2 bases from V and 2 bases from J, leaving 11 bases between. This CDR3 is CASSYTGGHTDTQYF. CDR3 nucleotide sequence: TGTGCCAGCAGTTACACCGGAGGCCACACAGATACGCAGTATTTT.

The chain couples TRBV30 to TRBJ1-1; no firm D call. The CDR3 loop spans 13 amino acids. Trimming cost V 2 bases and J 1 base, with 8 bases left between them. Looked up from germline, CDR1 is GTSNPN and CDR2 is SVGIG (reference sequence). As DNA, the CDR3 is TGTGCCTGGAGTCTCCGCGGGAACACTGAAGCTTTCTTT. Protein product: CAWSLRGNTEAFF.

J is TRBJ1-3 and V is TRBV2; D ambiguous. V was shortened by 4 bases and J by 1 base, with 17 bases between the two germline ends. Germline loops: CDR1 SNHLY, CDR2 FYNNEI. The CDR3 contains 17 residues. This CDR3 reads CASSVTEGPPSGNTIYF. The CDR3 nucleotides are TGTGCCAGCAGTGTGACTGAGGGTCCTCCTTCTGGAAACACCATATATTTT.

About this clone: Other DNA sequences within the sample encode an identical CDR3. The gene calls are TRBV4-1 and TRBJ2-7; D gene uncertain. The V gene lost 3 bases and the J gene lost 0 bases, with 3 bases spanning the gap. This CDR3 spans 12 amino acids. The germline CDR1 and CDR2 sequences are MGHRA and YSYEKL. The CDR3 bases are TGCGCCAGCAGCCAGGACTCCTACGAGCAGTACTTC. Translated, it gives CASSQDSYEQYF.

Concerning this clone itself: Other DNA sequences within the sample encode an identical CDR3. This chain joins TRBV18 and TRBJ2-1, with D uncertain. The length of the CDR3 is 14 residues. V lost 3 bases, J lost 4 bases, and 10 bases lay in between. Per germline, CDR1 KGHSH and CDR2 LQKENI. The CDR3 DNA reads TGTGCCAGCTCACCGCCGACCGGATACAATGAGCAGTTCTTC. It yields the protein CASSPPTGYNEQFF. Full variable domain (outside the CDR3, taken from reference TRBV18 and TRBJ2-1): NAGVMQNPRHLVRRRGQEARLRCSPMKGHSHVYWYRQLPEEGLKFMVYLQKENIIDESGMPKERFSAEFPKEGPSILRIQQVVRGDSAAYFCASSPPTGYNEQFFGPGTRLTVL.

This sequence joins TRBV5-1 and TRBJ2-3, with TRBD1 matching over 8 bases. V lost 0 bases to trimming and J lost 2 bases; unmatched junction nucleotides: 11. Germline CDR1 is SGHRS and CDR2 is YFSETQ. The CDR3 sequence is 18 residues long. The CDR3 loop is CASSLGVWGQEDTDTQYF. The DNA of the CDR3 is TGCGCCAGCAGCTTGGGGGTCTGGGGACAGGAGGACACAGATACGCAGTATTTT. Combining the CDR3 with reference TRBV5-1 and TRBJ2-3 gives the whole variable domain KAGVTQTPRYLIKTRGQQVTLSCSPISGHRSVSWYQQTPGQGLQFLFEYFSETQRNKGNFPGRFSGRQFSNSRSEMNVSTLELGDSALYLCASSLGVWGQEDTDTQYFGPGTRLTVL.

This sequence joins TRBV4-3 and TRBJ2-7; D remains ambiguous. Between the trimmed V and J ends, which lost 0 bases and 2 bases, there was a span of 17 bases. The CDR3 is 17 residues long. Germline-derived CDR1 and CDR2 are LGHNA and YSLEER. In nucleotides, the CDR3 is TGCGCCAGCAGCCAAGATAAGGCCACGAGACATACCTACGAGCAGTACTTC. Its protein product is CASSQDKATRHTYEQYF.

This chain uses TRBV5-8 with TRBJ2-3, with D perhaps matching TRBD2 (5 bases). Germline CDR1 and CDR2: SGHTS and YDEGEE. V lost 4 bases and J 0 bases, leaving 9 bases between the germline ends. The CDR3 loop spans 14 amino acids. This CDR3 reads CASSRGLSTDTQYF. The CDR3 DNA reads TGTGCCAGCAGCAGAGGACTGAGCACAGATACGCAGTATTTT.

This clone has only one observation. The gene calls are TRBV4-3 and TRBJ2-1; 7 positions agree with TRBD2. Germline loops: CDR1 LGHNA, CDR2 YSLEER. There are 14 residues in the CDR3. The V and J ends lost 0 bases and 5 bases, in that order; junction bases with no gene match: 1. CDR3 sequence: CASSQESGDNEQFF. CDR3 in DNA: TGCGCCAGCAGCCAAGAGAGCGGGGACAATGAGCAGTTCTTC.